This T cell receptor beta chain appears in the sequencing data of a study of blood T cell repertoires in COVID-19. Sequencing used immunoSEQ multiplex PCR; TCRdb keeps in-frame clones, though not all of them. The sample contains more than 300,000 clones, 85% to 95% of which appear only once. The CDR3 sequence is 19 residues long. The ends were cut back, 7 bases at V and 0 bases at J, with 25 bases in the middle. Germline lookup yields CDR1 MNHEY and CDR2 SMNVEV (reference sequence). The sequence derives from a woman aged 25 to 39 who had been exposed to COVID-19. Sample: PBMCs or T cells enriched from blood (not recorded which). The V gene is TRBV27, the J gene TRBJ1-5; tentative D call: TRBD1 (6 bases). CDR3 sequence (DNA): TGTGCCAGCACCCCGCGATTAATACAGGGAAACCCTAGCAATCAGCCCCAGCATTTT. This gives the protein CASTPRLIQGNPSNQPQHF.